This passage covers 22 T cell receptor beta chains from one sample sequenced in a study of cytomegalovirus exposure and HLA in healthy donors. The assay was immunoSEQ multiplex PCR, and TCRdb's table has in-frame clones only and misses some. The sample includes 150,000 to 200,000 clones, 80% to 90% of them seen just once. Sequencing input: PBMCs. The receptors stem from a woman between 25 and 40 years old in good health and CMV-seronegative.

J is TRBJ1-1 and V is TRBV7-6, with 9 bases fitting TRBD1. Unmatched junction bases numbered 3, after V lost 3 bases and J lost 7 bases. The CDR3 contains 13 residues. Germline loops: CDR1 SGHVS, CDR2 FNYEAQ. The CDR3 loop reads CASSFSDRGEAFF. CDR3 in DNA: TGTGCCAGCAGCTTCTCGGACAGGGGTGAAGCTTTCTTT.

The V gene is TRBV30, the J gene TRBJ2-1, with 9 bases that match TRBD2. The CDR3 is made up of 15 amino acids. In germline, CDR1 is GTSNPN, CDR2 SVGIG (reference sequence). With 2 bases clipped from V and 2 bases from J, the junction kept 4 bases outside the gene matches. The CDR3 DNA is TGTGCCTGGAGTCTCGGCGGGGGGGCCTACAATGAGCAGTTCTTC. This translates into CAWSLGGGAYNEQFF. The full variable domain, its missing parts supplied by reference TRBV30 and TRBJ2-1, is SQTIHQWPATLVQPVGSPLSLECTVEGTSNPNLYWYRQAAGRGLQLLFYSVGIGQISSEVPQNLSASRPQDRQFILSSKKLLLSDSGFYLCAWSLGGGAYNEQFFGPGTRLTVL.

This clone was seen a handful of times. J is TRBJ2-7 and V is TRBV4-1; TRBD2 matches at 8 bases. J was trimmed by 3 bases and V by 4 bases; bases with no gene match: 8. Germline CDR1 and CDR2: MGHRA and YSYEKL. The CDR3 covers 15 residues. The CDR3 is CASSLVSGEIYEQYF. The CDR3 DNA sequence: TGCGCCAGCAGCCTAGTTAGCGGGGAGATCTACGAGCAGTACTTC.

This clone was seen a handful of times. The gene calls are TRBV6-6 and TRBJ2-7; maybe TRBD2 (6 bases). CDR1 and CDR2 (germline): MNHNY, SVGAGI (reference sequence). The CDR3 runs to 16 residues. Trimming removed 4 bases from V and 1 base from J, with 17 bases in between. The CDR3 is CASSSSPAGLSYEQYF. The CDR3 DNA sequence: TGTGCCAGCAGTTCCTCCCCAGCGGGCTTATCCTACGAGCAGTACTTC.

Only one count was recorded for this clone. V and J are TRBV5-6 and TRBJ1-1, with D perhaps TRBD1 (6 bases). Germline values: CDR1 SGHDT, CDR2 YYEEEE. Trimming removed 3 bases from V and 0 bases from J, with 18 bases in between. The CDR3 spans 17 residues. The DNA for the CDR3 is TGTGCCAGCAGCTCGCCCCTAAGACAGGACATGAACACTGAAGCTTTCTTT. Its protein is CASSSPLRQDMNTEAFF.

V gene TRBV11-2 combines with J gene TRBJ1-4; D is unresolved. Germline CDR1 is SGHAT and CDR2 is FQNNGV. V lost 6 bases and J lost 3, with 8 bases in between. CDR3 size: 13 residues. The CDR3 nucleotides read TGTGCCAGCAGGGCAGGTCCTAATGAAAAACTGTTTTTT. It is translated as CASRAGPNEKLFF.

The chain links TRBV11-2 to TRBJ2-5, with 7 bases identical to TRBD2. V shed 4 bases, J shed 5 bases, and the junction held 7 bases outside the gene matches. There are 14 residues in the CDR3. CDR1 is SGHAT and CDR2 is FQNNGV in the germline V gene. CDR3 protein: CASSSQTSYETQYF. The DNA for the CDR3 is TGTGCCAGCAGCTCCCAGACTAGCTATGAGACCCAGTACTTC.

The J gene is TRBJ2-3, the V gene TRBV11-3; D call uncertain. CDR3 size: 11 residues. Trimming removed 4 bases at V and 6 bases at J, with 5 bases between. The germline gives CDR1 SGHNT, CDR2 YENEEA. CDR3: CASSSEDTQYF. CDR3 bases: TGTGCCAGCAGCTCGGAGGATACGCAGTATTTT.

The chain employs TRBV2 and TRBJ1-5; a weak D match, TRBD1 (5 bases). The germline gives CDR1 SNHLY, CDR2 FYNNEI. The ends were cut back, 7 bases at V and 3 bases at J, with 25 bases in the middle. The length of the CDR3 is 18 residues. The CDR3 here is CASNVNPGQGKNNQPQHF. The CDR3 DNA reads TGTGCCAGCAATGTTAACCCAGGGCAGGGAAAAAACAATCAGCCCCAGCATTTT. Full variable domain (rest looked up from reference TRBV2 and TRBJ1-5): EPEVTQTPSHQVTQMGQEVILRCVPISNHLYFYWYRQILGQKVEFLVSFYNNEISEKSEIFDDQFSVERPDGSNFTLKIRSTKLEDSAMYFCASNVNPGQGKNNQPQHFGDGTRLSIL.

Here the CDR3 DNA reads TGTGCCAGCAGCTCAACCCGGACTGGTCCCAACGCCGGGGAGCTGTTTTTT. As protein: CASSSTRTGPNAGELFF. This rearrangement joins TRBV7-9 to TRBJ2-2; D is perhaps TRBD2 (5 bases). V was trimmed by 4 bases and J by 6 bases, leaving 21 bases between them. Germline CDR1 is SEHNR and CDR2 is FQNEAQ (reference sequence). The CDR3 totals 17 residues.

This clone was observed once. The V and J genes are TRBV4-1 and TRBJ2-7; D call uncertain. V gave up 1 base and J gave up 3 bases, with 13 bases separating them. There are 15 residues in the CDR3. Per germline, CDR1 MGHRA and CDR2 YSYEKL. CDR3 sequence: CASSQVRGTYYEQYF. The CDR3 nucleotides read TGCGCCAGCAGCCAAGTGCGCGGCACTTACTACGAGCAGTACTTC.

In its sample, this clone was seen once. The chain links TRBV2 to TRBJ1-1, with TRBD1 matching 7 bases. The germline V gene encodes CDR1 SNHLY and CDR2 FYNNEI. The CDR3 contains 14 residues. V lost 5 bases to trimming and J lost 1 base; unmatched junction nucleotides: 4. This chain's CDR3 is CASSNWDRNTEAFF. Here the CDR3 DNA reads TGTGCCAGCAGTAACTGGGACAGGAACACTGAAGCTTTCTTT.

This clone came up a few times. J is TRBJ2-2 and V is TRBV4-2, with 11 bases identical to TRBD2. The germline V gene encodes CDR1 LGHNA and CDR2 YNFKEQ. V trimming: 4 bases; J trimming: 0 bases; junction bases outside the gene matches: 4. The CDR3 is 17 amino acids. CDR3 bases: TGTGCCAGCAGCCTACTAGCGGGGGCTACGAACACCGGGGAGCTGTTTTTT. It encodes CASSLLAGATNTGELFF.

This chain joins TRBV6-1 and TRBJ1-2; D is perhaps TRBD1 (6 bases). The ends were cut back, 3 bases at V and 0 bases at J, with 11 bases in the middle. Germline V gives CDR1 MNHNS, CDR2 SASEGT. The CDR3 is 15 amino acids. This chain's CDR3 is CASSEQGTSNYGYTF. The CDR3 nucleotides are TGTGCCAGCAGTGAGCAGGGGACCTCTAACTATGGCTACACCTTC.

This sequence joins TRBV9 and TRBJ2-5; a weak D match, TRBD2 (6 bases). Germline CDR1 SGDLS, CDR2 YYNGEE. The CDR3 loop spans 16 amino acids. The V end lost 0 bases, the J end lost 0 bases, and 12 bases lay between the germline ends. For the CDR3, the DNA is TGTGCCAGCAGCGTAGGGCGGGACGGGTACCAAGAGACCCAGTACTTC. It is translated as CASSVGRDGYQETQYF.

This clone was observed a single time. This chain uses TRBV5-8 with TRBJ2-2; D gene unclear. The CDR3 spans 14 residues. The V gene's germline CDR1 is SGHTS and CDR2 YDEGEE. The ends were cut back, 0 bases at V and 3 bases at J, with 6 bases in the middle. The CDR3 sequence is CASSLDTYTGELFF. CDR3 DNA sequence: TGTGCCAGCAGCTTGGACACCTACACCGGGGAGCTGTTTTTT. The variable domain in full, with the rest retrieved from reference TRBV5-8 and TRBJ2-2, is EAGVTQSPTHLIKTRGQQATLRCSPISGHTSVYWYQQALGLGLQFLLWYDEGEERNRGNFPPRFSGRQFPNYSSELNVNALELEDSALYLCASSLDTYTGELFFGEGSRLTVL.

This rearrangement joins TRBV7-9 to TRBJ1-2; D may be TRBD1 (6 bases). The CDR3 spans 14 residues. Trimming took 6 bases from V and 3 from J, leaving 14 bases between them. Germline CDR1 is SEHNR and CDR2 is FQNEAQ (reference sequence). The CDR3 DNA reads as TGTGCCAGCAGGGATAACAGGGACCACTATGGCTACACCTTC. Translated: CASRDNRDHYGYTF.

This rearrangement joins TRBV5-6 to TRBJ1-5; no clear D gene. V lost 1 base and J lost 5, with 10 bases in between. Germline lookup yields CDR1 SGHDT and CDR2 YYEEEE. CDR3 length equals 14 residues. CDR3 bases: TGTGCCAGCAGCTTGCGCAGGTTGCATCAGCCCCAGCATTTT. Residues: CASSLRRLHQPQHF.

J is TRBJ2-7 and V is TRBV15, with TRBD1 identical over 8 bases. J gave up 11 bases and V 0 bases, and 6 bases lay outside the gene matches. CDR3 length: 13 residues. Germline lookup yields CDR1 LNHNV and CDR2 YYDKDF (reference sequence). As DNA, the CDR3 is TGTGCCACCAGCAGAGAAGCAGGGGGCGCAAAGTACTTC. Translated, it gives CATSREAGGAKYF.

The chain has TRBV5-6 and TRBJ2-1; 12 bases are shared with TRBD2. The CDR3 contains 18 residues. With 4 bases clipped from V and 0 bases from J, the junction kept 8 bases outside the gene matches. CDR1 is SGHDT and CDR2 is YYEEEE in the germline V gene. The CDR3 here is CASSETSGGSSSYNEQFF. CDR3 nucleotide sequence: TGTGCCAGCAGCGAAACTAGCGGGGGGTCGAGCTCCTACAATGAGCAGTTCTTC.

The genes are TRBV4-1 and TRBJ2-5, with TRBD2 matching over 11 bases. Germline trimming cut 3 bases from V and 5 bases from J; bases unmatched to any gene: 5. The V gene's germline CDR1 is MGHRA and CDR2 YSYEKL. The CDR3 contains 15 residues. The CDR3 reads CASSQIAGGRETQYF. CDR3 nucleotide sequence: TGCGCCAGCAGCCAGATAGCGGGGGGGCGGGAGACCCAGTACTTC.

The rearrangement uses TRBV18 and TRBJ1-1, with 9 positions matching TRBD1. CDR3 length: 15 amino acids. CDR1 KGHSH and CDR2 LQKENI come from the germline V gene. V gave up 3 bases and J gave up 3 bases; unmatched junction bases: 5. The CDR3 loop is CASSPDRGLDTEAFF. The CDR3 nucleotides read TGTGCCAGCTCACCGGACAGGGGTTTGGACACTGAAGCTTTCTTT.